The table lists the clone carrying this T cell receptor (beta chain) with a count of one. Its antigen is unknown. TCRdb's table, derived via immunoSEQ multiplex PCR, lists solely in-frame clones and lacks some. The table records under 150,000 clones, roughly 90% of them present only once. This sample was taken from a study of cytomegalovirus exposure and HLA in healthy donors. This CDR3 region has 14 residues. Germline CDR1 and CDR2: GTSNPN and SVGIG (reference sequence). V was cut by 2 bases and J by 2 bases, with 10 bases left in between. Study outcomes and limitations: Among TCR sequences, most were rare, though some public TCRs appeared in many donors. That first-cohort TCR clusters tended to co-occur in the 95 to 150 validation repertoires was found in a later analysis.

The sample comprised PBMCs. This receptor was identified in a woman aged 18-29 years in good health and CMV-seronegative. The rearrangement uses TRBV30 and TRBJ2-4, with a weak D call TRBD1 (6 bases). The CDR3 DNA is TGTGCCTGGAGTCCAGGGGCGCCCAAAAACATTCAGTACTTC. Encoded protein: CAWSPGAPKNIQYF.